Following are 26 T cell receptor beta chains from one sample sequenced in a study of T cell repertoires in cytomegalovirus infection. Each CDR3 protein gets one entry after TCRdb re-called the reads with MiXCR. Of more than 200,000 distinct CDR3 sequences in the sample, roughly 10% were seen once. Material: PBMCs. The receptors were gathered from a human donor in good health (CMV status not recorded). Some clones in this sample may be carry-over from other donors' samples.

This clonotype was seen many times. J is TRBJ1-1 and V is TRBV6-2 or TRBV6-3, with 10 bases aligning to TRBD1. The V and J ends lost 2 bases and 9 bases, in that order; junction bases with no gene match: 6. The germline gives CDR1 MNHEY, CDR2 SVGEGT. This CDR3 spans 14 amino acids. The CDR3 DNA sequence: TGTGCCAGCAGTTACGAGGTGGGACAGGGGAAAGCTTTCTTT. Translated: CASSYEVGQGKAFF.

This clonotype occurred many times. The chain joins TRBV19 to TRBJ2-1, with D possibly TRBD2 on 6 matching bases. V lost 5 bases, J lost 8 bases, and 16 bases lay in between. The germline V gene encodes CDR1 LNHDA and CDR2 SQIVND (reference sequence). This CDR3 is built from 14 residues. The CDR3 DNA reads as TGTGCCAGTAGTGTCGGGGGTGCCACATATGAGCAGTTCTTC. Translation: CASSVGGATYEQFF.

The chain uses TRBV28 and TRBJ1-2, with 9 positions matching TRBD1. CDR1 is MDHEN and CDR2 is SYDVKM in the germline V gene. The CDR3 covers 16 residues. Losses at the gene ends were 6 bases for V and 8 bases for J; bases not matched to a gene: 16. The CDR3 is CASREWDRAPSMGYTF. As DNA, the CDR3 is TGTGCCAGCAGGGAATGGGACAGGGCCCCTTCTATGGGCTACACCTTC.

In this sample, this clonotype turned up many times. The V gene is TRBV11-2, the J gene TRBJ1-6; 8 bases match TRBD1. Trimming at V came to 3 bases and at J to 3 bases, leaving 4 bases not matched to a gene. Germline assignment: CDR1 SGHAT and CDR2 FQNNGV. The CDR3 sequence is 16 residues long. The CDR3 sequence: CASSLTTGDYNSPLHF. Here the CDR3 DNA reads TGTGCCAGCAGCTTGACGACAGGGGACTATAATTCACCCCTCCACTTT.

This clonotype was seen at least ten times. J is TRBJ2-1 and V is TRBV20-1; D gene ambiguous. CDR1 is DFQATT and CDR2 is SNEGSKA in the germline V gene (reference sequence). This CDR3 is 12 amino acids long. Deletions cut 5 bases from V and 0 bases from J, with 5 bases between. The CDR3 coding sequence is TGCAGTGCTCTGGGCTCCTACAATGAGCAGTTCTTC. Encoded protein: CSALGSYNEQFF.

This clonotype was seen many times. The chain links TRBV12-3 or TRBV12-4 to TRBJ1-1, with D tentatively TRBD1 (6 bases). V dropped 6 bases and J dropped 8 bases, with 19 bases sitting between them. CDR3 length: 14 residues. Written as DNA, the CDR3 is TGTGCCAGCAGCCCGTCCCGGGACATTAAGGAAGCTTTCTTT. It codes for CASSPSRDIKEAFF.

This clonotype was detected only a few times. J is TRBJ1-2 and V is TRBV5-1, with no clear D. Germline CDR1 and CDR2: SGHRS and YFSETQ. This CDR3 comprises 12 residues. Trimming took 4 bases from V and 8 from J, leaving 12 bases between them. The DNA of the CDR3 is TGCGCCAGCAGCCCGGCCGGGAGCGGCTACACCTTC. Its protein is CASSPAGSGYTF.

This clonotype was picked up many times. The chain carries TRBV6-2 or TRBV6-3 and TRBJ1-2; 7 bases are shared with TRBD1. V shed 11 bases and J 3 bases; nucleotides not matched to a gene: 9. Germline assignment: CDR1 MNHEY and CDR2 SVGEGT. This CDR3 is built from 13 residues. In DNA, the CDR3 is TGTGCCGCACGCAAGGGGGCCCACTATGGCTACACCTTC. Its protein product is CAARKGAHYGYTF.

This rearrangement joins TRBV12-3 or TRBV12-4 to TRBJ2-7; TRBD1 matches 7 bases. CDR3 size: 13 residues. V lost 6 bases, J lost 3 bases, and 5 bases stayed unmatched. The DNA for the CDR3 is TGTGCCAGCAGAGGGACAGTGGGCTACGAGCAGTACTTC. Its translation: CASRGTVGYEQYF.

This clonotype was observed many times. The chain has TRBV7-2 and TRBJ2-5; possibly TRBD2 for D (6 bases). The length of the CDR3 is 15 residues. Trimming took off 2 bases at V and 2 bases at J, with 12 bases between the two ends. The germline gives CDR1 SGHTA, CDR2 FQGNSA. The CDR3: CASSLSRGPQETQYF. CDR3 DNA sequence: TGTGCCAGCAGCTTATCGCGGGGACCACAAGAGACCCAGTACTTC.

V and J are TRBV12-3 or TRBV12-4 and TRBJ2-1; maybe TRBD2 (5 bases). The CDR3 has 14 residues. The ends were cut back, 3 bases at V and 7 bases at J, with 13 bases in the middle. The CDR3 DNA reads as TGTGCCAGCAGTTTTGGCTCGGGGTTAAATGAGCAGTTCTTC. This translates into CASSFGSGLNEQFF.

This clonotype came up many times. The chain employs TRBV10-3 and TRBJ2-1, with D unresolved. Trimming removed 6 bases at V and 8 bases at J, with 14 bases between. Germline V gene sequence: CDR1 ENHRY, CDR2 SYGVKD. The CDR3 totals 13 residues. CDR3 DNA sequence: TGTGCCATCAGGACCGAAGGGTCACATGAGCAGTTCTTC. Protein sequence: CAIRTEGSHEQFF.

This clonotype came up many times. The chain employs TRBV7-2 and TRBJ1-3; D is ambiguous. The V end lost 1 base, the J end lost 2 bases, and 12 bases lay between the germline ends. This CDR3 region has 16 residues. Germline values: CDR1 SGHTA, CDR2 FQGNSA. CDR3 protein: CASSLGVSGAGNTIYF. DNA for the CDR3: TGTGCCAGCAGCTTAGGGGTCAGCGGGGCTGGAAACACCATATATTTT. The whole variable domain, remainder taken from reference TRBV7-2 and TRBJ1-3, is GAGVSQSPSNKVTEKGKDVELRCDPISGHTALYWYRQSLGQGLEFLIYFQGNSAPDKSGLPSDRFSAERTGGSVSTLTIQRTQQEDSAVYLCASSLGVSGAGNTIYFGEGSWLTVV.

This clonotype was seen at least ten times. The rearrangement links TRBV7-2 to TRBJ2-7, with D perhaps TRBD2 (5 bases). In germline, CDR1 is SGHTA, CDR2 FQGNSA. Deletions cut 5 bases from V and 5 bases from J, with 19 bases between. The CDR3 runs to 15 residues. The CDR3 reads CASSAIATTNDEQYF. The CDR3 nucleotides read TGTGCCAGCAGCGCAATAGCGACTACTAACGACGAGCAGTACTTC.

This chain joins TRBV18 and TRBJ2-7; D is possibly TRBD1 (6 bases). This CDR3 region has 13 residues. V lost 5 bases and J lost 5, with 13 bases in between. The germline CDR1 and CDR2 sequences are KGHSH and LQKENI. The CDR3: CASSSQGIHEQYF. The CDR3 coding sequence is TGTGCCAGCTCATCACAGGGTATCCACGAGCAGTACTTC.

The table lists this clonotype with a few counts. V and J are TRBV2 and TRBJ1-6; TRBD1 might be the D (6 bases). V lost 1 base and J 7 bases, leaving 11 bases between the germline ends. The CDR3 sequence is 15 residues long. From germline, CDR1 is SNHLY and CDR2 FYNNEI. DNA for the CDR3: TGTGCCAGCAGTGAAGTTGCAGGGGAGAATTCACCCCTCCACTTT. Its translation: CASSEVAGENSPLHF.

This clonotype was picked up many times. The J gene is TRBJ1-5, the V gene TRBV7-2; D is ambiguous. In germline, CDR1 is SGHTA, CDR2 FQGNSA. V was pared by 0 bases and J by 5 bases, with 8 bases between. The CDR3 extends over 14 amino acids. CDR3 in amino acids: CASSLAPEYQPQHF. DNA of the CDR3: TGTGCCAGCAGCTTAGCGCCGGAATATCAGCCCCAGCATTTT.

The sample holds many counts of this clonotype. The chain has TRBV19 and TRBJ2-1, with TRBD2 matching over 10 bases. The CDR3 has 15 amino acids. The ends lost 7 bases at V and 4 bases at J; junction bases unmatched: 7. CDR1 LNHDA and CDR2 SQIVND come from the germline V gene (reference sequence). This CDR3 is CASTPSGGKYNEQFF. CDR3 DNA sequence: TGTGCCAGTACCCCTAGCGGGGGTAAATACAATGAGCAGTTCTTC.

This clonotype was detected a few times. The chain carries TRBV15 and TRBJ2-3; D is ambiguous. Trimming removed 0 bases at V and 6 bases at J, with 16 bases between. The CDR3 is made up of 16 amino acids. Germline-derived CDR1 and CDR2 are LNHNV and YYDKDF (reference sequence). CDR3 region: CATSRDSTRKADTQYF. CDR3 nucleotides: TGTGCCACCAGCAGAGATTCTACCAGAAAGGCGGATACGCAGTATTTT.

The genes are TRBV5-6 and TRBJ2-7; tentative D call: TRBD1 (6 bases). Germline loops: CDR1 SGHDT, CDR2 YYEEEE. V was pared by 4 bases and J by 5 bases, with 13 bases between. This CDR3 is 13 amino acids long. As DNA, the CDR3 is TGTGCCAGCAGCACAATCCGACAGGACGAGCAGTACTTC. The encoded protein is CASSTIRQDEQYF.

This clonotype was picked up many times. The rearrangement joins TRBV29-1 to TRBJ2-3; D call uncertain. The CDR3 contains 11 residues. The germline V gene has CDR1 SQVTM and CDR2 ANQGSEA. V shed 4 bases and J shed 6 bases, with 8 bases lying between them. The CDR3 reads CSVGTADTQYF. The CDR3 DNA follows: TGCAGCGTTGGAACGGCGGATACGCAGTATTTT.

This clonotype appeared many times. The chain employs TRBV12-3 or TRBV12-4 and TRBJ2-3; D call uncertain. The CDR3 is 12 amino acids. The V end was cut by 6 bases, the J end by 6 bases, with 10 bases between. CDR3 in amino acids: CASSYKPDTQYF. CDR3 DNA sequence: TGTGCCAGCAGCTATAAGCCCGATACGCAGTATTTT.

Many counts were recorded for this clonotype. V and J are TRBV7-2 and TRBJ1-6, with unresolved D. Trimming removed 1 base from V and 13 bases from J, with 8 bases in between. Per germline, CDR1 SGHTA and CDR2 FQGNSA. The CDR3 covers 12 residues. CDR3 loop: CASSLGRQPLHF. The CDR3 DNA sequence: TGTGCCAGCAGCTTAGGACGCCAGCCCCTCCACTTT.

This clonotype was counted ten times or more. The gene calls are TRBV10-3 and TRBJ1-5; D is uncertain. The CDR3 is made up of 12 amino acids. Germline loops: CDR1 ENHRY, CDR2 SYGVKD. Trimming cost V 3 bases and J 2 bases, with 2 bases left between them. CDR3 sequence: CAISDGNQPQHF. Here the CDR3 DNA reads TGTGCCATCAGTGATGGCAATCAGCCCCAGCATTTT.

The chain has TRBV11-2 and TRBJ2-1; TRBD2 matches 8 bases. V shed 3 bases and J 4 bases; nucleotides not matched to a gene: 2. The germline gives CDR1 SGHAT, CDR2 FQNNGV. This CDR3 has 14 amino acids. The CDR3 DNA reads as TGTGCCAGCAGCTTGGTAGCGGGATACAATGAGCAGTTCTTC. Translated, it gives CASSLVAGYNEQFF.

The rearrangement links TRBV10-3 to TRBJ1-1; the match to TRBD1 covers 9 bases. Germline loops: CDR1 ENHRY, CDR2 SYGVKD. The CDR3 sequence is 13 residues long. V was pared by 11 bases and J by 4 bases, with 8 bases of the junction left unmatched. CDR3 sequence (DNA): TGTGCCCATAGTAGGACAGGGGTCACTGAAGCTTTCTTT. Its translation: CAHSRTGVTEAFF.